A selection of T cell receptor beta chains follows, all from one sample in a study of blood T cell repertoires in COVID-19. The assay was immunoSEQ multiplex PCR, and TCRdb's table has in-frame clones only and misses some. The data hold around 280,000 clones, with 70% to 90% observed a single time. Material: peripheral blood. Receptors were obtained from a woman between 25 and 40 years old who had recovered from COVID-19. CDR3s include the opening cysteine and the closing phenylalanine or tryptophan. Each record gives: D gene, J gene, clone size, V gene, CDR3 DNA, CDR3 protein. The D gene is left open where the match is weak. A row's size may be missing; if present it is once, few, many or a size class.

TRBD2 | TRBJ2-5 | NA | TRBV7-9 | TGTGCCAGCAGCTTAGCCGGGACTAGCTTGGAGACCCAGTACTTC | CASSLAGTSLETQYF
TRBD1 | TRBJ1-5 | NA | TRBV6-5 | TGTGCCAGCAGGAAGGACAGGGTAAGCAATCAGCCCCAGCATTTT | CASRKDRVSNQPQHF
TRBD1 | TRBJ1-1 | NA | TRBV3-1/TRBV3-2 | TGTGCCAGCAGCCGTCAACAGGGGGCTGTGAACACTGAAGCTTTCTTT | CASSRQQGAVNTEAFF
NA | TRBJ1-1 | few | TRBV2 | TGTGCCAGCAGTGAAGCGGCGGTGAACACTGAAGCTTTCTTT | CASSEAAVNTEAFF
TRBD1 | TRBJ2-7 | NA | TRBV14 | TGTGCCAGCAGCCGGACCGGGACAGGAGTTTACGAGCAGTACTTC | CASSRTGTGVYEQYF
NA | TRBJ1-1 | NA | TRBV7-8 | TGTGCCAGCAGCCTGGAGGGCCGTCTTAACACTGAAGCTTTCTTT | CASSLEGRLNTEAFF
TRBD1 | TRBJ2-7 | NA | TRBV6-5 | TGTGCCAGCAGTTTTTACAGGGGGAGCTCCTACGAGCAGTACTTC | CASSFYRGSSYEQYF
NA | TRBJ2-1 | NA | TRBV5-6 | TGTGCCAGCAGCCGCACAGGGAGCCCCCTCAATGAGCAGTTCTTC | CASSRTGSPLNEQFF
NA | TRBJ1-3 | NA | TRBV28 | TGTGCCAGCAGTTTATGGACTCCCTCTGGAAACACCATATATTTT | CASSLWTPSGNTIYF
TRBD1 | TRBJ1-1 | NA | TRBV12-3/TRBV12-4 | TGTGCCAGCAGTCGACAGGGGGCTACTGAAGCTTTCTTT | CASSRQGATEAFF
NA | TRBJ2-7 | NA | TRBV7-2 | TGTGCCAGCAGCCGTTCCCCCCGCTCCTACGAGCAGTACTTC | CASSRSPRSYEQYF
TRBD1 | TRBJ1-1 | few | TRBV3-1/TRBV3-2 | TGTGCCAGCAGCATTAAACCTGGGACAGGGCTACACACTGAAGCTTTCTTT | CASSIKPGTGLHTEAFF
TRBD1 | TRBJ1-2 | NA | TRBV6-5 | TGTGCCAGCACCTACGCTGATCTACAGGGGGTGGGCTACACCTTC | CASTYADLQGVGYTF
NA | TRBJ1-4 | NA | TRBV2 | TGTGCCAGCAGCGGCAGGATGACTACAACTAATGAAAAACTGTTTTTT | CASSGRMTTTNEKLFF
TRBD1 | TRBJ2-1 | NA | TRBV6-5 | TGTGCCAGCAGGGGGACAGGGGCCTACAATGAGCAGTTCTTC | CASRGTGAYNEQFF
TRBD2 | TRBJ2-3 | few | TRBV4-1 | TGCGCCAGCAGCCAAGAGGGACTACTTATTCTCACAGATACGCAGTATTTT | CASSQEGLLILTDTQYF
TRBD1 | TRBJ2-3 | NA | TRBV2 | TGTGCCAGCAGGAGGACAGGGGCTGGCACAGATACGCAGTATTTT | CASRRTGAGTDTQYF
TRBD1 | TRBJ1-2 | NA | TRBV7-9 | TGTGCCAGCAGTTGGGGACAGGGATCTCAAGGCTACACCTTC | CASSWGQGSQGYTF
NA | TRBJ2-7 | NA | TRBV5-6 | TGTGCCAGCAGCTTGGCCTTGGGACATCTTACCTACGAGCAGTACTTC | CASSLALGHLTYEQYF
TRBD1 | TRBJ2-7 | NA | TRBV7-2 | TGTGCCAGCAGCTTCCCGGGACAGGGTGTGTCCTACGAGCAGTACTTC | CASSFPGQGVSYEQYF
NA | TRBJ1-5 | NA | TRBV7-2 | TGTGCCAGCAGCCTATCCTGGGGGCGCGGTCAGCCCCAGCATTTT | CASSLSWGRGQPQHF
NA | TRBJ1-1 | NA | TRBV6-1 | TGTGCCAGCAGTGAACAGGGGCAAGGGACTGAAGCTTTCTTT | CASSEQGQGTEAFF
TRBD1 | TRBJ2-7 | NA | TRBV4-3 | TGCGCCAGCAGCCAAGGCAGGACAGGGCTAGCCGAGCAGTACTTC | CASSQGRTGLAEQYF
TRBD1 | TRBJ2-5 | NA | TRBV2 | TGTGCCAGCCGGGACAGCCAAGAGACCCAGTACTTC | CASRDSQETQYF
TRBD1 | TRBJ1-2 | NA | TRBV29-1 | TGCAGCGTTGAATCAACAGGGGCTCGCTACACCTTC | CSVESTGARYTF
TRBD1 | TRBJ1-1 | NA | TRBV7-9 | TGTGCCAGCAGCTTCGAGGGGGCGCGCACTGAAGCTTTCTTT | CASSFEGARTEAFF
NA | TRBJ2-2 | NA | TRBV6-5 | TGTGCCAGCAGTTACTCGAGCACCGGGGAGCTGTTTTTT | CASSYSSTGELFF
TRBD2 | TRBJ2-1 | NA | TRBV18 | TGTGCCAGCTACCCCCGGGGGGGTACAAACAATGAGCAGTTCTTC | CASYPRGGTNNEQFF